This T cell receptor beta chain came from a study of blood T cells in healthy people across ages. In regard to this clonotype: Its antigen is as yet unknown.

Study outcomes and limitations: Estimated diversity across one million T cells was deemed an underestimate. Roughly linear declines in TCR beta diversity per million T cells occurred with age.

Isolated PBMCs totaled at least 7 million in each sample. Each sample provided at least 5 micrograms of extracted total RNA. With a J-beta primer mix and a sample-barcoded 5' primer, a second PCR ran 7 to 11 cycles. TCRdb itself ran the 5' RACE reads through MiXCR, one entry per CDR3 protein. The sample lists over 1,200,000 distinct CDR3 sequences, around 55% seen once, with 5.5% to 8% in the top ten. The CDR3 has 14 residues. The ends were cut back, 4 bases at V and 5 bases at J, with 14 bases in the middle. From germline, CDR1 is MGHRA and CDR2 YSYEKL. This TCR derives from a man between 18 and 29 years old in good health. The chain is built from TRBV4-1 and TRBJ1-1; D is ambiguous. The sample comprised blood. The CDR3 nucleotides read TGCGCCAGCAGCCCTTCAGATTTTTGGACTGAAGCTTTCTTT. It specifies CASSPSDFWTEAFF.